This T cell receptor (beta chain) was found in a study of Graves' ophthalmopathy and Graves' hyperthyroidism. At least ten counts were recorded for this clonotype. Its antigen is unidentified. Regarding the study as a whole: It was with roughly 71% sensitivity and approximately 75% specificity that the model predicted ophthalmopathy progression.

Amplification of the TCR beta CDR3 regions used RNA transcripts (as template). HTBI-primed first-round RT-PCR preceded second-round multiplex PCR. TCRdb used MiXCR to reprocess the multiplex PCR reads, holding one entry per CDR3 protein. The sample has under 350,000 distinct CDR3 sequences; under 20% are singletons. Sequencing was carried out using peripheral blood. The origin of this receptor is an adult man with Graves' ophthalmopathy.

The CDR3 DNA follows: TGTGCCAGCAGTCGACAGGGGTCGGGCAATCAGCCCCAGCATTTT. Translating it yields CASSRQGSGNQPQHF. The V and J genes are TRBV6-1 and TRBJ1-5; 8 bases are shared with TRBD1. CDR3 size: 15 residues. V lost 5 bases to trimming and J lost 2 bases; unmatched junction nucleotides: 5. The germline V gene has CDR1 MNHNS and CDR2 SASEGT.